This T cell receptor (beta chain) emerged from a study of long-term antiretroviral therapy in people with HIV. Study-level information: Initial samples were collected about a decade before the 2015 immediate-ART recommendation.

They ran version v3.0 of the immunoSEQ assay at survey level. It was roughly 40,000-50,000 T-cell genomes per sample that sequencing targeted. Data came from immunoSEQ multiplex PCR; TCRdb stores just in-frame clones and leaves some out. The sample has 31,000 or so clones, around 85% seen once. Samples held about 0.85-11 million cryopreserved PBMC before DNA extraction. Study findings and constraints: The range of CDR3 lengths in HIV repertoires proved narrower than that found in controls.

This clone was counted between two and nine times. What it binds is unknown. Germline CDR1 and CDR2: SGHVS and FNYEAQ. The CDR3 is made up of 14 amino acids. The J segment lost 4 bases and the V segment lost 6 bases, leaving 7 bases of the junction unmatched. The rearrangement links TRBV7-6 to TRBJ1-2, with TRBD1 identical over 8 bases. Sequencing was performed on unsorted PBMCs, taken about 5 years before starting antiretroviral therapy. This TCR came from a middle-aged man with HIV. This CDR3 reads CASSRQGAIYGYTF. In DNA form, the CDR3 reads TGTGCCAGCAGTAGGCAGGGGGCGATCTATGGCTACACCTTC.